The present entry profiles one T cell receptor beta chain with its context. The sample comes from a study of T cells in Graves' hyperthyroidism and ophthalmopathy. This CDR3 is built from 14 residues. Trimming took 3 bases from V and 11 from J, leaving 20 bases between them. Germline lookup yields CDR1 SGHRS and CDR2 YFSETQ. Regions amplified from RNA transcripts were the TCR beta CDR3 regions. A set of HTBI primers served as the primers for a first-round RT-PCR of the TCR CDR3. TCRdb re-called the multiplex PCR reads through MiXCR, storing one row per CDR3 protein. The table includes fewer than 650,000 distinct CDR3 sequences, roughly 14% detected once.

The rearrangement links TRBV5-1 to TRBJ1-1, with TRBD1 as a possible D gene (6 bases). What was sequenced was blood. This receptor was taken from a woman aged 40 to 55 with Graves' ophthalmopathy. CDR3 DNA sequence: TGCGCCAGCAGCTCGAGGGGGAGGAATGCATGGGCTTTCTTT. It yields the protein CASSSRGRNAWAFF.